These T cell receptor beta chains were read from a single sample in a study of molecular identifiers for immune sequencing clone quantification. Via MiXCR, TCRdb re-called the PCR reads, giving one row per CDR3 protein. The sample has 300,000 to 400,000 distinct CDR3 sequences, 20% to 25% seen once. Sequences were obtained from naive CD8+ T cells from blood, with Jurkat cell RNA spiked in. The origin of the receptors is a human donor in good health. Some libraries in this study had Jurkat cell RNA spiked in. CDR3s include the opening cysteine and the closing phenylalanine or tryptophan. Fields, in order: V gene, J gene, D gene, clone size, CDR3 length, CDR3 protein, CDR3 DNA. D genes are given only for firm matches. Only some rows state a clone size, as once, few, many or a class for expanded clones.

TRBV10-3,TRBJ2-5,-,-,15,CAISEGAAREETQYF,TGTGCCATCAGTGAAGGGGCCGCCAGGGAAGAGACCCAGTACTTC
TRBV11-2,TRBJ2-5,-,-,12,CASRQGAETQYF,TGTGCCAGCAGACAGGGTGCAGAGACCCAGTACTTC
TRBV29-1,TRBJ2-7,TRBD1,many,12,CSDRDRDYEQYF,TGCAGCGACCGGGACAGAGACTACGAGCAGTACTTC
TRBV2,TRBJ2-3,-,many,17,CASSEWAGQTDADTQYF,TGTGCCAGCAGTGAATGGGCGGGACAGACTGACGCGGATACGCAGTATTTT
TRBV19,TRBJ1-1,TRBD1,-,14,CASSMTGVNTEAFF,TGTGCCAGTAGTATGACAGGGGTGAACACTGAAGCTTTCTTT
TRBV30,TRBJ2-5,-,-,14,CAGSPGPWGETQYF,TGTGCCGGATCTCCGGGGCCTTGGGGGGAGACCCAGTACTTC
TRBV5-1,TRBJ2-7,-,many,12,CASSLSAYEQYF,TGCGCCAGCAGCTTGTCAGCCTACGAGCAGTACTTC
TRBV7-9,TRBJ2-3,-,once,13,CASSLVVTVTQYF,TGTGCCAGCAGCTTAGTAGTAACAGTTACGCAGTATTTT
TRBV4-3,TRBJ2-5,-,many,15,CASSQVRGARETQYF,TGCGCCAGCAGCCAAGTACGGGGGGCGCGGGAGACCCAGTACTTC
TRBV5-8,TRBJ1-1,-,many,11,CASSHVNEAFF,TGTGCCAGCAGCCACGTCAATGAAGCTTTCTTT
TRBV27,TRBJ2-2,-,-,16,CASSPTTGRVTGELFF,TGTGCCAGCAGTCCCACTACGGGCAGGGTCACCGGGGAGCTGTTTTTT
TRBV6-2/TRBV6-3,TRBJ1-3,TRBD1,few,16,CASSQGQAISGNTIYF,TGTGCCAGCAGTCAAGGACAGGCCATCTCTGGAAACACCATATATTTT
TRBV4-1,TRBJ2-3,-,many,15,CASSQTQGGTDTQYF,TGCGCCAGCAGCCAAACCCAGGGAGGCACAGATACGCAGTATTTT
TRBV4-3,TRBJ1-1,-,few,15,CASSQELGPNTGAFF,TGCGCCAGCAGCCAAGAACTGGGGCCAAACACTGGAGCTTTCTTT
TRBV7-2,TRBJ2-1,TRBD2,many,18,CASSLYGTSGGLYNEQFF,TGTGCCAGCAGCTTATATGGGACTAGCGGGGGTCTATACAATGAGCAGTTCTTC
TRBV6-5,TRBJ1-6,-,many,13,CASSYSQDSPLHF,TGTGCCAGCAGTTACTCTCAGGATTCACCCCTCCACTTT
TRBV30,TRBJ2-3,-,few,13,CAWRESAGSTQYF,TGTGCCTGGAGAGAGTCGGCGGGAAGTACGCAGTATTTT
TRBV30,TRBJ1-1,-,many,13,CAWNVGINTEAFF,TGTGCCTGGAACGTAGGGATAAACACTGAAGCTTTCTTT
TRBV20-1,TRBJ2-7,-,-,14,CSARADKNSYEQYF,TGCAGTGCTAGGGCCGACAAGAACTCCTACGAGCAGTACTTC
TRBV20-1,TRBJ2-7,-,many,12,CSARDSGNEQYF,TGCAGTGCTAGAGATTCCGGGAACGAGCAGTACTTC
TRBV7-8,TRBJ2-6,-,many,19,CASSLAPRDMSSGANVLTF,TGTGCCAGCAGCTTAGCGCCAAGGGACATGAGCTCTGGGGCCAACGTCCTGACTTTC
TRBV2,TRBJ2-7,-,many,14,CASSEGPGAYEQYF,TGTGCCAGCAGTGAAGGCCCGGGGGCCTACGAGCAGTACTTC
TRBV4-1,TRBJ2-3,-,many,12,CASSQDVDTQYF,TGCGCCAGCAGCCAAGATGTAGATACGCAGTATTTT
TRBV19,TRBJ2-3,-,few,16,CASSIVRRGSTDTQYF,TGTGCCAGTAGTATAGTCCGGCGGGGTAGCACAGATACGCAGTATTTT
TRBV3-1,TRBJ2-4,TRBD1,many,16,CASSQNDRGAKNIQYF,TGTGCCAGCAGCCAGAACGACAGGGGAGCCAAAAACATTCAGTACTTC
TRBV12-3/TRBV12-4,TRBJ2-7,TRBD2,-,18,CASNFGTSGRARFYEQYF,TGTGCCAGCAACTTCGGGACTAGCGGGAGGGCCCGGTTCTACGAGCAGTACTTC
TRBV27,TRBJ2-2,TRBD1,many,16,CASSPGQGIRTGELFF,TGTGCCAGCAGTCCGGGACAGGGGATTAGAACCGGGGAGCTGTTTTTT
TRBV20-1,TRBJ2-4,TRBD2,-,15,CSAKRDPPAKNIQYF,TGCAGTGCAAAGCGGGATCCCCCAGCCAAAAACATTCAGTACTTC
TRBV27,TRBJ2-7,-,few,14,CASSLRGATYEQYF,TGTGCCAGCAGTTTACGGGGGGCTACCTACGAGCAGTACTTC
TRBV6-2/TRBV6-3,TRBJ2-7,-,many,11,CASSTPGIQYF,TGTGCCAGCAGTACCCCCGGGATCCAGTACTTC
TRBV2,TRBJ1-5,TRBD1,few,17,CASSGAQDRVGNQPQHF,TGTGCCAGCAGTGGGGCCCAGGACAGGGTTGGCAATCAGCCCCAGCATTTT
TRBV25-1,TRBJ2-7,TRBD2,many,15,CASSDPIAGVYEQYF,TGTGCCAGCAGTGACCCAATAGCGGGAGTTTACGAGCAGTACTTC
TRBV5-6,TRBJ2-1,-,few,14,CASERRSSYNEQFF,TGTGCCAGCGAGCGGCGGAGCTCCTACAATGAGCAGTTCTTC
TRBV6-6,TRBJ2-7,-,many,15,CASSDPNRAPYEQYF,TGTGCCAGCAGTGACCCCAACAGGGCTCCCTACGAGCAGTACTTC
TRBV6-5,TRBJ2-7,-,many,12,CASSSPGREQYF,TGTGCCAGCAGTTCCCCGGGTCGTGAGCAGTACTTC
TRBV12-3/TRBV12-4,TRBJ2-3,TRBD2,many,15,CASSLVTGRADTQYF,TGTGCCAGCAGTTTAGTGACGGGGAGGGCAGATACGCAGTATTTT
TRBV5-1,TRBJ2-3,TRBD2,-,16,CASRRTSGVFQNTQYF,TGCGCCAGCCGCCGGACTAGCGGGGTCTTCCAGAATACGCAGTATTTT
TRBV21-1,TRBJ2-3,-,few,14,CASVASGGPDTQYF,TGTGCCAGCGTGGCTAGCGGGGGGCCAGATACGCAGTATTTT
TRBV20-1,TRBJ1-3,-,-,17,CSAPLWAGGDSGNTIYF,TGCAGTGCCCCCCTCTGGGCGGGGGGCGACTCTGGAAACACCATATATTTT
TRBV20-1,TRBJ2-5,-,many,15,CSARRRRGEIETQYF,TGCAGTGCTAGACGGCGTCGAGGAGAGATAGAGACCCAGTACTTC
TRBV12-3/TRBV12-4,TRBJ2-3,TRBD2,many,16,CASSFSLAGSTDTQYF,TGTGCCAGCAGTTTCTCCCTAGCGGGGAGCACAGATACGCAGTATTTT
TRBV29-1,TRBJ1-4,-,many,15,CSVESLGPGYEKLFF,TGCAGCGTTGAATCGTTGGGACCGGGGTATGAAAAACTGTTTTTT
TRBV6-2/TRBV6-3,TRBJ1-5,-,many,15,CASSQTDYSNQPQHF,TGTGCCAGCAGCCAAACAGATTATAGCAATCAGCCCCAGCATTTT
TRBV9,TRBJ2-1,-,many,12,CASSGENNEQFF,TGTGCCAGCAGCGGAGAAAACAATGAGCAGTTCTTC
TRBV2,TRBJ2-7,-,many,14,CASSQGGAEYEQYF,TGTGCCAGCAGCCAGGGGGGGGCCGAATACGAGCAGTACTTC
TRBV11-2,TRBJ2-3,-,many,14,CASSFRFGTDTQYF,TGTGCCAGCAGCTTTAGGTTTGGCACAGATACGCAGTATTTT
TRBV5-6,TRBJ2-7,-,many,14,CASSLERSSYEQYF,TGTGCCAGCAGCTTGGAGAGGAGCTCCTACGAGCAGTACTTC
TRBV20-1,TRBJ2-1,-,once,11,CSAGGVTEQFF,TGCAGTGCTGGGGGAGTCACTGAGCAGTTCTTC
TRBV11-1,TRBJ2-2,TRBD1,many,15,CASSLYTGEEGELFF,TGTGCCAGCAGCTTATACACAGGGGAAGAGGGGGAGCTGTTTTTT
TRBV20-1,TRBJ2-3,TRBD2,many,13,CSAQREAPDTQYF,TGCAGTGCCCAGCGGGAGGCCCCAGATACGCAGTATTTT
TRBV5-1,TRBJ2-2,-,many,15,CASTPNREMAGELFF,TGCGCCAGCACGCCAAACAGGGAGATGGCCGGGGAGCTGTTTTTT
TRBV5-4,TRBJ2-2,-,many,15,CASRTGTANTGELFF,TGTGCCAGCAGGACGGGGACCGCGAACACCGGGGAGCTGTTTTTT
TRBV11-2,TRBJ2-3,-,-,16,CASSAIGGISTDTQYF,TGTGCCAGCAGCGCGATTGGGGGTATTAGCACAGATACGCAGTATTTT
TRBV10-3,TRBJ2-2,-,-,12,CAISDHIGELFF,TGTGCCATCAGCGACCACATTGGGGAGCTGTTTTTT
TRBV4-3,TRBJ2-1,TRBD1,many,16,CASSQDRQGYLTEQFF,TGCGCCAGCAGCCAAGATCGACAGGGGTACCTAACTGAGCAGTTCTTC